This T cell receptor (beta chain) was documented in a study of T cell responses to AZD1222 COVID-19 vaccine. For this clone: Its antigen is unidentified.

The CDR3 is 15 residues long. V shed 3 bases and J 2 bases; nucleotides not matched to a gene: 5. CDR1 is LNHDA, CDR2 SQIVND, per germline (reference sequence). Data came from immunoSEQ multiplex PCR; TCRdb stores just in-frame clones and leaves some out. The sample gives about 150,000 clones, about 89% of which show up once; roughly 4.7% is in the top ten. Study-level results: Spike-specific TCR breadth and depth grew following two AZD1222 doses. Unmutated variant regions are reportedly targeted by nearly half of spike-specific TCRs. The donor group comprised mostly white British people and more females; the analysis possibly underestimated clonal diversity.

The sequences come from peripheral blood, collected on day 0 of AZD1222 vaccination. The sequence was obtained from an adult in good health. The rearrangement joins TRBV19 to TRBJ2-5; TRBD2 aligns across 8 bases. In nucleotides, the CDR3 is TGTGCCAGTAGTATCGGGGCTAGCGGGCAAGAGACCCAGTACTTC. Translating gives CASSIGASGQETQYF.